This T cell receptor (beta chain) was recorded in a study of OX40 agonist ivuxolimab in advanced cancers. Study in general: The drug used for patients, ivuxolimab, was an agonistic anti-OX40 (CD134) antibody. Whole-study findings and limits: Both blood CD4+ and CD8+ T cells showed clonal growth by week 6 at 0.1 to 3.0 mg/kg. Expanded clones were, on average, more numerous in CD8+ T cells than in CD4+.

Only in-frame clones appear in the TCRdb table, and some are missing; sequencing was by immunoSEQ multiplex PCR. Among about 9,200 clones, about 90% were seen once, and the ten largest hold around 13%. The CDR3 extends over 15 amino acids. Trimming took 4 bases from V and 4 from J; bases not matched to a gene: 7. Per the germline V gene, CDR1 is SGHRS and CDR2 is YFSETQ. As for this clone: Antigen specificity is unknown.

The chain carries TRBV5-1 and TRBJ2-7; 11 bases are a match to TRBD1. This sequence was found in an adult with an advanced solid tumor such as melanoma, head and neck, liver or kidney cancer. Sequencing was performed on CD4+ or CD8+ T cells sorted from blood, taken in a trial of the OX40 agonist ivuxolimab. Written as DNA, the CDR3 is TGCGCCAGCAGCCCTGGACAGGGGGCGGGATACGAGCAGTACTTC. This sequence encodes CASSPGQGAGYEQYF.